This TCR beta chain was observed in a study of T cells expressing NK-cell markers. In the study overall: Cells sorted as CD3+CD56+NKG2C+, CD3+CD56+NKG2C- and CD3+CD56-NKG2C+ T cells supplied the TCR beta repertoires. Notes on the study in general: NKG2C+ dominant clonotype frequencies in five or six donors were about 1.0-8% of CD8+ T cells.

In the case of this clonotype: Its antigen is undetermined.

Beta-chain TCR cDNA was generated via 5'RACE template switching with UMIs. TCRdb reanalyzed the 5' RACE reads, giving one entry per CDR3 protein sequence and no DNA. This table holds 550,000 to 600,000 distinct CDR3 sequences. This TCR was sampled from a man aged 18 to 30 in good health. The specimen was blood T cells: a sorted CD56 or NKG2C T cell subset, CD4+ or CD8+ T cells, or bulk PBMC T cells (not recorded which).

This CDR3 is CASSLDGGSNTEAFF. The gene calls are TRBV5-1 and TRBJ1-1. The CDR3 loop spans 15 amino acids. Germline lookup yields CDR1 SGHRS and CDR2 YFSETQ.